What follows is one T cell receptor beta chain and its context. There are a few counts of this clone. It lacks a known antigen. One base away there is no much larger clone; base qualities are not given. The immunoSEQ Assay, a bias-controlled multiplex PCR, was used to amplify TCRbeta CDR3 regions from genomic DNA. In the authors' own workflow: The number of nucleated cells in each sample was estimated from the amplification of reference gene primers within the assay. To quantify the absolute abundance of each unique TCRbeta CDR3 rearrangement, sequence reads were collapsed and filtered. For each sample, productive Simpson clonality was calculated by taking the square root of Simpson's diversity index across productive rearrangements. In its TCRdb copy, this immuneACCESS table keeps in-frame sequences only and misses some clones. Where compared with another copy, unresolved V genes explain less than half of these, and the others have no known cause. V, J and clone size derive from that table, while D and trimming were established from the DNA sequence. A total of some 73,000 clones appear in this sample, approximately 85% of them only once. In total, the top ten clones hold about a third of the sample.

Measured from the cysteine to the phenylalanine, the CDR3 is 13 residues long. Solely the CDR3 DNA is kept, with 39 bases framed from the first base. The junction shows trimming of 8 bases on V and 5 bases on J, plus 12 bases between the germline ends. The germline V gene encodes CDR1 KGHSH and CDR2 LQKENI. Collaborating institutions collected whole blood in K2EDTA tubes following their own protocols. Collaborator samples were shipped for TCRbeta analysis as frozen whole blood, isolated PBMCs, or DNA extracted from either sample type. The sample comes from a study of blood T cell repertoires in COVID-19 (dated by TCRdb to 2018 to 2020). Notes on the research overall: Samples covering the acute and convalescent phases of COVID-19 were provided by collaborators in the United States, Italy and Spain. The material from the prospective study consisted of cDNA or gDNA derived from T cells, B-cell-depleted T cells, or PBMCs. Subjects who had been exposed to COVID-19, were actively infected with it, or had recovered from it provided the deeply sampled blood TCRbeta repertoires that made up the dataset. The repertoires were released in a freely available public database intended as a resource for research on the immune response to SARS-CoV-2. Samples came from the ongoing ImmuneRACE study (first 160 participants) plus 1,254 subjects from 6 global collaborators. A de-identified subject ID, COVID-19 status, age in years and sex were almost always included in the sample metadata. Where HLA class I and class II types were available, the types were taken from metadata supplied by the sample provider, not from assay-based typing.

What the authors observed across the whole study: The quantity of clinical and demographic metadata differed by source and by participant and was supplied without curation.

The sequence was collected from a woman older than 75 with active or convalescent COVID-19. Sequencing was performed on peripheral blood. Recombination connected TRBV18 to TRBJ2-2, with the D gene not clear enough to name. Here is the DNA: TGTGCCAGCATAAATCACGGTACCGGGGAGCTGTTTTTT. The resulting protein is CASINHGTGELFF.